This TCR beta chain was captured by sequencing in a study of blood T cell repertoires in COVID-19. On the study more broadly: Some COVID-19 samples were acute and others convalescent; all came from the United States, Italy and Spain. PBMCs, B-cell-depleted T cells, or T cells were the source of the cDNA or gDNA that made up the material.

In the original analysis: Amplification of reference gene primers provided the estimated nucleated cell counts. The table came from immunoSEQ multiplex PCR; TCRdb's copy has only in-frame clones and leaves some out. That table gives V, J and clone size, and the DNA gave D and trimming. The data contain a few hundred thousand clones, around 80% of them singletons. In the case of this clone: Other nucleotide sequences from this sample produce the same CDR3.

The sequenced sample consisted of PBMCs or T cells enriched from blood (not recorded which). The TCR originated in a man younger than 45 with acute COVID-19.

The CDR3 is CAWSVLSSPLHF. The CDR3 nucleotides read TGTGCCTGGAGTGTACTTAGCTCACCCCTCCACTTT. V gene TRBV30 combines with J gene TRBJ1-6; D uncertain. The CDR3 consists of 12 residues. From germline, CDR1 is GTSNPN and CDR2 SVGIG (reference sequence). Trimming cost V 0 bases and J 10 bases, with 7 bases left between them.